Each of the 9 T cell receptor beta chains below was sequenced from the same sample in a study of regulatory T cells in long-lasting Graves disease. Relying on iRepertoire HTBI primers and Arm-PCR of CDR3 regions, the team built TCR beta libraries. TCRdb re-analysed the multiplex PCR reads in MiXCR, keeping a single row per CDR3 protein. The table records about 470,000 distinct CDR3 sequences, roughly 21% of them present only once. Time point: persistent/refractory GD, antithyroid drugs over 5 years with positive TRAb. PBMC RNA was the source of the TCR library. The sequences come from peripheral blood mononuclear cells (PBMCs), collected when the disease was refractory, from a patient treated with antithyroid drugs. The receptors come from a female donor with Graves disease.

This clonotype has at least ten counts. This rearrangement joins TRBV27 to TRBJ1-2; 7 positions match TRBD1. The V gene end was trimmed by 6 bases and the J gene end by 6 bases; junction bases not matched to a gene: 19. The CDR3 is 17 residues long. Germline V gene sequence: CDR1 MNHEY, CDR2 SMNVEV (reference sequence). The CDR3 here is CASRHPPGVVGGHGYTF. The CDR3 nucleotides read TGTGCCAGCAGACACCCTCCGGGGGTGGTAGGGGGCCATGGCTACACCTTC.

The J gene is TRBJ1-5, the V gene TRBV7-8; maybe TRBD1 (5 bases). The CDR3 sequence is 20 residues long. The V end was cut by 1 base, the J end by 0 bases, with 22 bases between. CDR1 is SGHVS and CDR2 is FQNEAQ in the germline V gene. The CDR3 DNA sequence: TGTGCCAGCAGCTTAGTGCGCATTCCGGGTGGGGCATATAGCAATCAGCCCCAGCATTTT. This translates into CASSLVRIPGGAYSNQPQHF.

This clonotype was seen repeatedly, ten times or more. This sequence joins TRBV28 and TRBJ1-1; 11 positions match TRBD1. The CDR3 covers 16 residues. CDR1 MDHEN and CDR2 SYDVKM come from the germline V gene. With V trimmed by 2 bases and J by 3 bases, 5 bases remained unmatched. The chain's CDR3 is CASSLGQGARDTEAFF. CDR3 nucleotide sequence: TGTGCCAGCAGTTTAGGACAGGGGGCTCGGGACACTGAAGCTTTCTTT.

This clonotype has ten or more counts. The rearrangement links TRBV14 to TRBJ2-5, with D hard to call. The V end lost 2 bases, the J end lost 2 bases, and 12 bases lay between the germline ends. The CDR3 length is 15 residues. Germline V gives CDR1 SGHDN, CDR2 FVKESK. The CDR3 nucleotides read TGTGCCAGCAGCCAAATAACAGAGACACAAGAGACCCAGTACTTC. Amino acids: CASSQITETQETQYF.

This clonotype appeared many times. The CDR3 loop is CASSERFRLMGAGKLFF. The DNA of the CDR3 is TGTGCCAGCAGTGAGCGTTTCCGACTAATGGGGGCTGGAAAACTGTTTTTT. The chain is built from TRBV6-1 and TRBJ1-4, with D tentatively TRBD1 (6 bases). This CDR3 is 17 amino acids long. CDR1 is MNHNS, CDR2 SASEGT, per germline. V shed 3 bases and J shed 10 bases, with 24 bases lying between them.

This clonotype has just a few counts. The chain uses TRBV12-3 or TRBV12-4 and TRBJ2-3; D unclear. Trimming removed 7 bases from V and 2 bases from J, with 13 bases in between. CDR3 length equals 14 residues. CDR3 in amino acids: CASTFESYTDTQYF. Here the CDR3 DNA reads TGTGCCAGCACCTTCGAGTCCTACACAGATACGCAGTATTTT.

This clonotype came up many times. The chain has TRBV13 and TRBJ1-3; the D is unclear. Trimming shortened V by 5 bases and J by 3 bases, and 14 bases separated the two germline ends. This CDR3 region has 15 residues. Germline V gene lookup returns CDR1 PRHDT and CDR2 FYEKMQ (reference sequence). The CDR3 region is CASSQRRYSGNTIYF. In DNA, the CDR3 is TGTGCCAGCAGCCAGCGACGTTACAGTGGAAACACCATATATTTT.

This clonotype was seen only a few times. The V gene is TRBV28, the J gene TRBJ2-3, with 11 bases matching TRBD2. Trimming at V came to 3 bases and at J to 6 bases, leaving 5 bases not matched to a gene. The CDR3 is 15 amino acids. CDR1 and CDR2 from the germline V gene are MDHEN and SYDVKM. CDR3 nucleotide sequence: TGTGCCAGCAGTTTCCTAGCGGGAGGTGCTGATACGCAGTATTTT. Protein: CASSFLAGGADTQYF.

The genes are TRBV29-1 and TRBJ1-3; a possible D gene is TRBD1 (5 bases). Looked up from germline, CDR1 is SQVTM and CDR2 is ANQGSEA. This CDR3 comprises 13 residues. V lost 4 bases and J 2 bases, leaving 9 bases between the germline ends. The CDR3 DNA reads as TGCAGCGTTGTGTCGGGGCCTGGAAACACCATATATTTT. Its protein is CSVVSGPGNTIYF.